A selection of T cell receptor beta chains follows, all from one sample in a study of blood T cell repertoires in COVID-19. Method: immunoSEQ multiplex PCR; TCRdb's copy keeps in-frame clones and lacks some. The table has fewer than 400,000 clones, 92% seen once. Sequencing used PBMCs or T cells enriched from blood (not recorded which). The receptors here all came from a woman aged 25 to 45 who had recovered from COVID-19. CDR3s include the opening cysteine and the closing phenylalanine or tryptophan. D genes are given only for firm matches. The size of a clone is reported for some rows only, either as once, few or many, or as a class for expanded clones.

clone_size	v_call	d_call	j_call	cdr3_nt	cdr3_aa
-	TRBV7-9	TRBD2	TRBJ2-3	TGTGCCAGCAGCTTGGGACTAGCGGTCACAGATACGCAGTATTTT	CASSLGLAVTDTQYF
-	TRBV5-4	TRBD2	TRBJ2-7	TGTGCCAGCAGCTCCGGGACTAGCGGGGGCTACGAGCAGTACTTC	CASSSGTSGGYEQYF
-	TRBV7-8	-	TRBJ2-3	TGTGCCAGCAGCCCCCTAAGTTCAGATACGCAGTATTTT	CASSPLSSDTQYF
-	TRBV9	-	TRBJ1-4	TGTGCCAGCAGCGTAAGGGGGAGGGATGAAAAACTGTTTTTT	CASSVRGRDEKLFF
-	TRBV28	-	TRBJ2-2	TGTGCCAGCAGTTTTCGTACGGGTCTTCTGAACACCGGGGAGCTGTTTTTT	CASSFRTGLLNTGELFF
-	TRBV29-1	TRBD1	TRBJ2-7	TGCAGCGCTTCGGGACAGGGAGGGGAGCAGTACTTC	CSASGQGGEQYF
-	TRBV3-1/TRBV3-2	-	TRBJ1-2	TGTGCCAGCAGCCAAACAGACAGCTATGGCTACACCTTC	CASSQTDSYGYTF
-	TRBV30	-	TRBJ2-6	TGTGCCTGGGGGCCGGAGGCTGGGGCCAACGTCCTGACTTTC	CAWGPEAGANVLTF
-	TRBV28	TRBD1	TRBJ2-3	TGTGCCAGCAGTTTACCCCGGACAGGGGGCGGACCCACAGATACGCAGTATTTT	CASSLPRTGGGPTDTQYF
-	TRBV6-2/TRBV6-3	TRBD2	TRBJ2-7	TGTGCCAGCAGTTACTCCTTAGCGGGAGGCTCCCCCTACGAGCAGTACTTC	CASSYSLAGGSPYEQYF
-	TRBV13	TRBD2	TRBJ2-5	TGTGCCAGCAGCCCCACGGGGGGGCTCTTTGAGACCCAGTACTTC	CASSPTGGLFETQYF
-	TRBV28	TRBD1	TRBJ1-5	TGTGCCAGCAGTTTGACAGGGAATACAGGCAATCAGCCCCAGCATTTT	CASSLTGNTGNQPQHF
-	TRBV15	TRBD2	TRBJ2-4	TGTGCCACCAGCAGGCCAATCGGCGGGGGTGCGGCCAAAAACATTCAGTACTTC	CATSRPIGGGAAKNIQYF
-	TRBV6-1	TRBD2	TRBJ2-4	TGTGCCAGCAGTGAATTGGCGGGAGTAGCCAAAAACATTCAGTACTTC	CASSELAGVAKNIQYF
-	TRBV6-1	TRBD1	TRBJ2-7	TGTGCCAGCAGGGCGGCCGGACAGGGGGACGAGCAGTACTTC	CASRAAGQGDEQYF
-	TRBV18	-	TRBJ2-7	TGTGCCAGCTCACCCGAAACTTACGAGCAGTACTTC	CASSPETYEQYF
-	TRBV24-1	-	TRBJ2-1	TGTGCCACCAGTGGGCATGAAGGCGCGGTTGAGCAGTTCTTC	CATSGHEGAVEQFF
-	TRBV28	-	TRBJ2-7	TGTGCCAGCAGTTTATTGCGTTCCTACTACGAGCAGTACTTC	CASSLLRSYYEQYF
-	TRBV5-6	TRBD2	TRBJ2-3	TGTGCCAGCAGCCCTAGCGGGAGCACAGATACGCAGTATTTT	CASSPSGSTDTQYF
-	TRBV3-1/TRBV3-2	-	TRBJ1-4	TGTGCCAGCAGCCAAGATGGCATCACAAATGGGGCCCTGTTTTTT	CASSQDGITNGALFF
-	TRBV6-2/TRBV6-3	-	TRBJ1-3	TGTGCCAGCAGTCCCTTCCAGAAGAACACCATATATTTT	CASSPFQKNTIYF
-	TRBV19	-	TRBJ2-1	TGTGCCACTACCCACGGACATTACAATGAGCAGTTCTTC	CATTHGHYNEQFF
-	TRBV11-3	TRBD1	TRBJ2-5	TGTGCCAGCAGCTTTCCCGGGACAGGGGCGACCCAGTACTTC	CASSFPGTGATQYF
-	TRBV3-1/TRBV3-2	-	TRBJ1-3	TGTGCCAGCAGCGCCAGAAACTCTGGAAACACCATATATTTT	CASSARNSGNTIYF
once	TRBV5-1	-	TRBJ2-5	TGCGCCAGCAGCTTGGCAGGGAAAGAGACCCAGTACTTC	CASSLAGKETQYF
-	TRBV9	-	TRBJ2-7	TGTGCCAGCAGCGTAGTTAGTATCGGGAGACAGTACTTC	CASSVVSIGRQYF
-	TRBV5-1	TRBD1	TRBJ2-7	TGCGCCAGCAGCACGCAGGGGGCAGGGCGGTACGAGCAGTACTTC	CASSTQGAGRYEQYF
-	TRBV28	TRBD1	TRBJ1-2	TGTGCCAGCAGTACAGGGGTTGGCTACACCTTC	CASSTGVGYTF
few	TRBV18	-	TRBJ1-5	TGTGCCAGCTCCCCTGGCGGGGGGAGCAATCAGCCCCAGCATTTT	CASSPGGGSNQPQHF
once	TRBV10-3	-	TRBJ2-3	TGTGCCATCAAGGCGGCCGGGGGTAATGCAGATACGCAGTATTTT	CAIKAAGGNADTQYF
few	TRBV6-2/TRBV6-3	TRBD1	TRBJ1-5	TGTGCCAGCAGTGAGGGGGCTATTGTCAATCAGCCCCAGCATTTT	CASSEGAIVNQPQHF
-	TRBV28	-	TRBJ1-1	TGTGCCAGCAGTTCCACAGGGTATACTGAAGCTTTCTTT	CASSSTGYTEAFF
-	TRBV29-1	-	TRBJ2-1	TGCAGCGTTGCACTAGTTCGGAGTGTTCATGAGCAGTTCTTC	CSVALVRSVHEQFF
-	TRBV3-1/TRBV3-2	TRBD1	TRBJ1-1	TGTGCCAGCAGCAATGGACAGGGGACTTTCTTT	CASSNGQGTFF